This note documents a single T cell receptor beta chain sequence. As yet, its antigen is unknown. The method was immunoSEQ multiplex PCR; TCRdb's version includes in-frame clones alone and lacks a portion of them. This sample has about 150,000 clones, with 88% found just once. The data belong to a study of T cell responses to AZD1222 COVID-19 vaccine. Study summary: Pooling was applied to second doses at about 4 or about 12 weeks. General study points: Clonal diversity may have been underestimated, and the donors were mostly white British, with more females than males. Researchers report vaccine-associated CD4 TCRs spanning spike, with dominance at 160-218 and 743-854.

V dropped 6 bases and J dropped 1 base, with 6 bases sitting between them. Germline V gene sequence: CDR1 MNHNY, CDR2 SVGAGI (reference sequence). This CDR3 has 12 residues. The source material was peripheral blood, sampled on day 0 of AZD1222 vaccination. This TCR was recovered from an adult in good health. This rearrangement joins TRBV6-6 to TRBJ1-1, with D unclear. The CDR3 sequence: CASSQENTEAFF. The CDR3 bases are TGTGCCAGCAGCCAAGAGAACACTGAAGCTTTCTTT.